This T cell receptor beta chain was captured in a study of CD8 T cells in ankylosing spondylitis. Whole-study findings and limits: Disease-linked clones displayed a CD8+ phenotype and appeared relatively rarely in peripheral blood. Significant enrichment of disease-linked clones was reported in matched ankylosing spondylitis synovial fluid.

A remark on this clonotype: Its antigen is unknown.

MiXCR, run by TCRdb on the 5' RACE reads, gives a single entry per CDR3 protein. The sample comprises some 140,000 distinct CDR3 sequences, just under 7.5% of which are singletons, and 9.5% to 15% rests with the top ten. CDR1 and CDR2 (germline): SGDLS, YYNGEE. V was trimmed by 0 bases and J by 4 bases, leaving 16 bases between them. The CDR3 sequence is 16 residues long. The sample taken for sequencing was blood, either unsorted or a sorted T cell fraction (not recorded which). J is TRBJ1-2 and V is TRBV9; D is perhaps TRBD1 (5 bases). This clonotype was sampled from a female donor with ankylosing spondylitis or in good health (not recorded which). The CDR3 nucleotides are TGTGCCAGCAGCGTAGGTAGGGAGGGGATGATCTATGGCTACACCTTC. Translated, it gives CASSVGREGMIYGYTF.